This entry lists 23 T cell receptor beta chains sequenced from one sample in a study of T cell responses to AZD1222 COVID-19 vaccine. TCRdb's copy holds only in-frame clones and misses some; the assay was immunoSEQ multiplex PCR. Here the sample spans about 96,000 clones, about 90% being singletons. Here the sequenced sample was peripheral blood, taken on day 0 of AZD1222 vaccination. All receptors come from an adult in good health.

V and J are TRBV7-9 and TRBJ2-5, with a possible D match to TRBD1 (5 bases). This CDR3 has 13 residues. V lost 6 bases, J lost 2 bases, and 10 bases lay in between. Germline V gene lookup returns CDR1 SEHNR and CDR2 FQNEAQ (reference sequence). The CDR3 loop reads CASSRQIQETQYF. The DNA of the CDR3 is TGTGCCAGCAGTCGACAGATACAAGAGACCCAGTACTTC.

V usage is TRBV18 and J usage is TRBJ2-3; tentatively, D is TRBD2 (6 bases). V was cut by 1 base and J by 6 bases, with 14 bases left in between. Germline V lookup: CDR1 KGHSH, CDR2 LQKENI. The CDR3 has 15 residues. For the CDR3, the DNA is TGTGCCAGCTCACCACGCGGGGAACGGTCTGATACGCAGTATTTT. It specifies CASSPRGERSDTQYF.

The CDR3 is CATSRGGRSNEQFF. CDR3 in DNA: TGTGCCACCAGCAGAGGGGGCAGGTCTAATGAGCAGTTCTTC. This chain links TRBV15 with TRBJ2-1; D perhaps matches TRBD1 (5 bases). This CDR3 has 14 amino acids. Trimming cost V 1 base and J 7 bases, with 11 bases left between them. Germline assignment: CDR1 LNHNV and CDR2 YYDKDF (reference sequence).

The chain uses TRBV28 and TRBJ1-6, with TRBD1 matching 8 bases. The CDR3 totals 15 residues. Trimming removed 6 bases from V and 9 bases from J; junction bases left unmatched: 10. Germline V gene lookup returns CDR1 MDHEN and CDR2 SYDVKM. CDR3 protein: CASSKRQGPSSPLHF. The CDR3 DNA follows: TGTGCCAGCAGCAAACGACAGGGGCCTAGTTCACCCCTCCACTTT.

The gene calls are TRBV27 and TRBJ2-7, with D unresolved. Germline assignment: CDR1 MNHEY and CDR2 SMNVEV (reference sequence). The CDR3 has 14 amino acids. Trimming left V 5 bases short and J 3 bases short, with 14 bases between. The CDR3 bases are TGTGCCAGCAGTCCCCAGGTGGCCGGCTACGAGCAGTACTTC. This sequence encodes CASSPQVAGYEQYF.

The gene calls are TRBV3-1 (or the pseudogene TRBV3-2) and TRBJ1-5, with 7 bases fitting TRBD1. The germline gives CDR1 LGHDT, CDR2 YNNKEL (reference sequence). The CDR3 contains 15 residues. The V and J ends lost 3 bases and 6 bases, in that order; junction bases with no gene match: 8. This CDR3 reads CASSQGGQVVQPQHF. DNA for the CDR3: TGTGCCAGCAGCCAGGGAGGACAGGTGGTTCAGCCCCAGCATTTT.

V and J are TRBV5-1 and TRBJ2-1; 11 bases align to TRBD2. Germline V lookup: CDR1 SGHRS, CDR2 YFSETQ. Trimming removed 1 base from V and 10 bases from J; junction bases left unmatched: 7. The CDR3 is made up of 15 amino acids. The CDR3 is CASSLSLAGGEEQFF. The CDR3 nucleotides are TGCGCCAGCAGCTTGAGTCTAGCGGGAGGCGAGGAGCAGTTCTTC.

CDR3: CASSLNSGGELFF. As DNA, the CDR3 is TGTGCCAGCAGCTTGAACTCCGGCGGGGAGCTGTTTTTT. The V call is TRBV5-5, the J call TRBJ2-2; D gene ambiguous. From germline, CDR1 is SGHKS and CDR2 YYEKEE (reference sequence). Trimming shortened V by 1 base and J by 7 bases, and 8 bases separated the two germline ends. This CDR3 is built from 13 residues.

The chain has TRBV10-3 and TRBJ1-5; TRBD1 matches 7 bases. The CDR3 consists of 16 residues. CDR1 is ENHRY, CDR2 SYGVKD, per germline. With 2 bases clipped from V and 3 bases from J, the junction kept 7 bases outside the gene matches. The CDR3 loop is CAISEGQGGNNQPQHF. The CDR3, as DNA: TGTGCCATCAGTGAGGGTCAGGGGGGTAACAATCAGCCCCAGCATTTT.

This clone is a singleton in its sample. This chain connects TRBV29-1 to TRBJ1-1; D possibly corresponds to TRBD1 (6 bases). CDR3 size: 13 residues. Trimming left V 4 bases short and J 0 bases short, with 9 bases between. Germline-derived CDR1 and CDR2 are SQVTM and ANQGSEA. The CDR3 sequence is CSVGRQVNTEAFF. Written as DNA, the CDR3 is TGCAGCGTTGGTCGACAGGTGAACACTGAAGCTTTCTTT.

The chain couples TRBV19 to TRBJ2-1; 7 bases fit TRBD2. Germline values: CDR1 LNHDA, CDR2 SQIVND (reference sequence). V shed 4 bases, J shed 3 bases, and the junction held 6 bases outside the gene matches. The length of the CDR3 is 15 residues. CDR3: CASSTGLFSYNEQFF. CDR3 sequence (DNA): TGTGCCAGTAGTACGGGACTATTCAGCTACAATGAGCAGTTCTTC.

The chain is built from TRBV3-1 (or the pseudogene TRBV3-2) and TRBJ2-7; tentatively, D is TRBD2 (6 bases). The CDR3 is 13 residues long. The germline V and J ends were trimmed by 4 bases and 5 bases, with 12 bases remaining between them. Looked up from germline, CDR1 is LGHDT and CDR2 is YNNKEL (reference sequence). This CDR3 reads CASSPLGGDEQYF. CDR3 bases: TGTGCCAGCAGCCCCCTGGGAGGAGACGAGCAGTACTTC.

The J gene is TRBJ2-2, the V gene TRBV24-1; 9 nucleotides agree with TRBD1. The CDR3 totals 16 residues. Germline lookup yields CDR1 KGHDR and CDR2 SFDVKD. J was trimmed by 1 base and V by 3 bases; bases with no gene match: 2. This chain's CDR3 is CATSDGTGRNTGELFF. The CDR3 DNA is TGTGCCACCAGTGATGGGACAGGGAGGAACACCGGGGAGCTGTTTTTT.

The CDR3 nucleotides read TGTGCCAGCAGCGGGGGAGGCTACGAGCAGTACTTC. This sequence encodes CASSGGGYEQYF. The rearrangement links TRBV5-6 to TRBJ2-7, with D possibly matching TRBD2 (6 bases). Germline CDR1 SGHDT, CDR2 YYEEEE. The CDR3 consists of 12 residues. Trimming took 4 bases from V and 3 from J, leaving 8 bases between them.

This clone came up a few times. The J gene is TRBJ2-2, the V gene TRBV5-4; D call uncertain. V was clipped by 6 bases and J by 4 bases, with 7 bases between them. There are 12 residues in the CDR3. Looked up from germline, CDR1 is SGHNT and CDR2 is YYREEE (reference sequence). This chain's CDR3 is CASTPPTGELFF. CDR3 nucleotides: TGTGCCAGCACCCCCCCCACCGGGGAGCTGTTTTTT.

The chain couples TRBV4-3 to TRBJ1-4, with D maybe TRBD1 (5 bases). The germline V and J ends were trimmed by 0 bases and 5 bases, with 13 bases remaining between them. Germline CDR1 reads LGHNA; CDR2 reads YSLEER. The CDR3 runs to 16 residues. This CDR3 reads CASSQDAGRANEKLFF. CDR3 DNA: TGCGCCAGCAGCCAAGACGCAGGGCGAGCCAATGAAAAACTGTTTTTT.

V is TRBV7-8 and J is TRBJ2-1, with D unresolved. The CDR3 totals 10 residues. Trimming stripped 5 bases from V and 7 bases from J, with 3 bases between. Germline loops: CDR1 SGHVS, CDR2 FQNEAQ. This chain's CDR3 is CASSGNEQFF. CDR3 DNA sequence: TGTGCCAGCAGCGGGAATGAGCAGTTCTTC.

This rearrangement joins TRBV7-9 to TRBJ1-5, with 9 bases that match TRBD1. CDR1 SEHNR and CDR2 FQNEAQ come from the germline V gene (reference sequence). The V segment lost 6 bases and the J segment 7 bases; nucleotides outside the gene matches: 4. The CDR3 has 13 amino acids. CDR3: CASSGGQGQPQHF. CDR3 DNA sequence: TGTGCCAGCAGTGGGGGACAGGGCCAGCCCCAGCATTTT.

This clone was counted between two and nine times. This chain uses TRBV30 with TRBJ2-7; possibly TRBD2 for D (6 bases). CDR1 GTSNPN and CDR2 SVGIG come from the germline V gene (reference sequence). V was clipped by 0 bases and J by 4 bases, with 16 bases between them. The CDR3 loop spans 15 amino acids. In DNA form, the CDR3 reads TGTGCCTGGAGTGTATTGGCAGGGAGGAGATACGAGCAGTACTTC. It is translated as CAWSVLAGRRYEQYF.

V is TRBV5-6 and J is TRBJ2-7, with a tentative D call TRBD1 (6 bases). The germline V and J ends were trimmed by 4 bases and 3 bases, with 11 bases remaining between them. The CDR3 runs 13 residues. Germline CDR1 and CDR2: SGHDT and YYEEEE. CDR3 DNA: TGTGCCAGCAGCCGGGACATCGGCTACGAGCAGTACTTC. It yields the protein CASSRDIGYEQYF.

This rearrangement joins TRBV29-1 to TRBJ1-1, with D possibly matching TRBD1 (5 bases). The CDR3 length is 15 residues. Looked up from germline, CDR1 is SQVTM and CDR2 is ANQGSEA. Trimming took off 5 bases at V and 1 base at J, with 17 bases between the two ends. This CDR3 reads CSVPPPTTGNTEAFF. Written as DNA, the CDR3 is TGCAGCGTTCCACCCCCGACCACAGGGAACACTGAAGCTTTCTTT.

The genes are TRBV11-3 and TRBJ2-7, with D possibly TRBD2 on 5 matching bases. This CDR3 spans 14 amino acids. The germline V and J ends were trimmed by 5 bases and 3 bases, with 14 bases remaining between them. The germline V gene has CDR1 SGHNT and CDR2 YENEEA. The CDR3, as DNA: TGTGCCAGCAGCCCACGGGGAGATCTCTACGAGCAGTACTTC. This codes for CASSPRGDLYEQYF.

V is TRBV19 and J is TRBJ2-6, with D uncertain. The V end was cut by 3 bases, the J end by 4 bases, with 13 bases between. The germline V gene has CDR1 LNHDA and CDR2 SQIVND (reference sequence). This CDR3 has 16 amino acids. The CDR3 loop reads CASSMNSFAGANVLTF. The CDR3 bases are TGTGCCAGTAGTATGAACAGCTTCGCCGGGGCCAACGTCCTGACTTTC.